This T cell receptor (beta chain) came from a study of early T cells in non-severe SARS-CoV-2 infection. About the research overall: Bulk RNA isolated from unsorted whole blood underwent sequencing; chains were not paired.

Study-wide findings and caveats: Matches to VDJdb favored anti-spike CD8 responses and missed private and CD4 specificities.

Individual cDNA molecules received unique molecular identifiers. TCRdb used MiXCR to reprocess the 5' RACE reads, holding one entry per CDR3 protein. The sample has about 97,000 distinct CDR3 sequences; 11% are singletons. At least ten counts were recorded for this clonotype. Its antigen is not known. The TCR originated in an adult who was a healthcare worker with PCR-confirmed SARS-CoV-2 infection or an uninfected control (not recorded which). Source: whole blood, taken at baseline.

CDR3 nucleotides: TGTGCCAGCAGCTATACTAGGAAAGGCGGGGAGCTGTTTTTT. Translated: CASSYTRKGGELFF. The chain employs TRBV7-6 and TRBJ2-2; a possible D gene is TRBD2 (5 bases). V lost 4 bases to trimming and J lost 7 bases, with 13 bases between them. The CDR3 has 14 residues. Germline CDR1 SGHVS, CDR2 FNYEAQ.